This TCR beta chain was captured by sequencing in a study of beta chain features in type 1 diabetes. Study overall: Examined across all samples were roughly 110,000,000 sorted cells.

There are a few counts of this clone. Its matching antigen is unknown. Whole-study results and caveats: Shortening of TCRB CDR3s, moderate but significant, appeared in all four CD4+ subsets of Type 1 diabetes patients. The influence of HLA type on TCRB rearrangement stayed undetermined.

The entirety of the isolated RNA underwent reverse transcription, so expressed TCRB transcripts were sequenced. Naive, central memory and regulatory T cell samples produced a mean of about 3.5 million reads. Only in-frame clones appear in the TCRdb table, and some are missing; sequencing was by immunoSEQ multiplex PCR. The sample carries around 430,000 clones, around 30% recorded once. This CDR3 is 14 amino acids long. Between the trimmed V and J ends, which lost 4 bases and 0 bases, there was a span of 10 bases. Looked up from germline, CDR1 is LGHNA and CDR2 is YNFKEQ. The sequence came from a man aged 18 to 29 in good health. The J gene is TRBJ2-7, the V gene TRBV4-2; D is undetermined. Sequenced material: naive CD4+ T cells from blood. The DNA for the CDR3 is TGTGCCAGCAGCCTCGCTCAAAGCTCCTACGAGCAGTACTTC. As protein: CASSLAQSSYEQYF.